These 14 T cell receptor beta chains share one sample of origin, sequenced in a study of cytomegalovirus exposure and HLA in healthy donors (dated 2017 in TCRdb). Libraries were made using the immunoSEQ multiplex PCR assay. For the multiplex PCR, a mixture combining 60 forward primers for TCR Vbeta segments and 13 reverse primers for TCR Jbeta segments was used. TCRdb took this table from immuneACCESS and kept in-frame rearrangements with V and J called. Such tables lack part of the clones; where checked against another copy, unresolved V genes explain under half of the gap, and the rest is unexplained. The sample profile shows 100,000 to 150,000 clones; around 80% of them were found once. Over 1.2% of the sample is taken by the ten largest. Sample: PBMCs. Receptors were obtained from a female donor in good health and CMV-seronegative.

This sequence joins TRBV6-6 and TRBJ1-1; TRBD1 matches 7 bases. V dropped 6 bases and J dropped 7; count of bases not matched to a gene: 5. The length of the CDR3 is 12 residues. Germline CDR1 is MNHNY and CDR2 is SVGAGI (reference sequence). The CDR3 here is CASRQQGDEAFF. CDR3 DNA: TGTGCCAGCAGACAGCAGGGGGATGAAGCTTTCTTT.

This clone occurred a few times. Additional DNA sequences in this sample encode the identical CDR3. The chain employs TRBV2 and TRBJ1-5; 7 nucleotides match TRBD1. V dropped 8 bases and J dropped 1; count of bases not matched to a gene: 2. The CDR3 contains 13 residues. In germline, CDR1 is SNHLY, CDR2 FYNNEI. The CDR3 is CASRGQSNQPQHF. The CDR3 nucleotides read TGTGCCAGCCGGGGACAGAGCAATCAGCCCCAGCATTTT.

CDR3 amino acids: CASSLRGPNEKLFF. The DNA for the CDR3 is TGCGCCAGCAGCTTGAGGGGTCCCAATGAAAAACTGTTTTTT. The chain couples TRBV5-1 to TRBJ1-4; weak D call: TRBD1 (5 bases). CDR1 and CDR2 from the germline V gene are SGHRS and YFSETQ. CDR3 length: 14 residues. Trimming stripped 1 base from V and 5 bases from J, with 9 bases between.

This clone appeared once. The CDR3 DNA reads TGTGCCAGCAGCCAAGAACAGGGTCCCTACAATGAGCAGTTCTTC. The encoded protein is CASSQEQGPYNEQFF. The gene calls are TRBV4-2 and TRBJ2-1, with a tentative D call TRBD1 (6 bases). The CDR3 loop spans 15 amino acids. Deletions cut 0 bases from V and 2 bases from J, with 8 bases between. Germline V gene sequence: CDR1 LGHNA, CDR2 YNFKEQ.

Concerning this clone: Other DNA sequences in the same sample also yield this CDR3. This sequence joins TRBV5-5 and TRBJ1-2; the match to TRBD1 covers 7 bases. V gave up 5 bases and J gave up 2 bases; unmatched junction bases: 3. The CDR3 extends over 13 amino acids. The germline CDR1 and CDR2 sequences are SGHKS and YYEKEE (reference sequence). CDR3 sequence reads: CASSPGQNYGYTF. The CDR3, as DNA: TGTGCCAGCAGTCCGGGACAGAACTATGGCTACACCTTC.

This chain uses TRBV29-1 with TRBJ2-1; 9 bases are a match to TRBD2. The CDR3 extends over 15 amino acids. Per germline, CDR1 SQVTM and CDR2 ANQGSEA. Trimming cost V 4 bases and J 0 bases; bases outside gene matches: 4. This CDR3 reads CSVAISGGSYNEQFF. In DNA form, the CDR3 reads TGCAGCGTTGCCATTAGCGGGGGCTCCTACAATGAGCAGTTCTTC.

This sequence joins TRBV4-2 and TRBJ1-3, with D possibly TRBD1 on 6 matching bases. V was pared by 0 bases and J by 1 base, with 13 bases between. The CDR3 is 17 residues long. The germline gives CDR1 LGHNA, CDR2 YNFKEQ. The CDR3 loop reads CASSQEAGQHSGNTIYF. CDR3 sequence (DNA): TGTGCCAGCAGCCAAGAGGCTGGACAGCATTCTGGAAACACCATATATTTT.

The gene calls are TRBV15 and TRBJ2-1, with unresolved D. The germline V and J ends were trimmed by 0 bases and 6 bases, with 9 bases remaining between them. In germline, CDR1 is LNHNV, CDR2 YYDKDF (reference sequence). The CDR3 is made up of 14 amino acids. CDR3 sequence reads: CATSRDLSVNEQFF. The CDR3 nucleotides read TGTGCCACCAGCAGAGATTTATCTGTCAATGAGCAGTTCTTC.

This rearrangement joins TRBV29-1 to TRBJ2-5; 8 positions match TRBD1. The germline CDR1 and CDR2 sequences are SQVTM and ANQGSEA. The CDR3 has 16 amino acids. V trimming: 5 bases; J trimming: 1 base; junction bases outside the gene matches: 12. CDR3 region: CSVKGQGAVGQETQYF. The CDR3 region has the DNA TGCAGCGTTAAAGGGCAGGGGGCCGTCGGCCAAGAGACCCAGTACTTC.

The chain recombines TRBV11-2 with TRBJ1-1; D possibly corresponds to TRBD1 (6 bases). Germline assignment: CDR1 SGHAT and CDR2 FQNNGV. The CDR3 spans 14 residues. The V end lost 3 bases, the J end lost 3 bases, and 11 bases lay between the germline ends. CDR3 region: CASSFQGRDTEAFF. For the CDR3, the DNA is TGTGCCAGCAGCTTTCAGGGGAGGGACACTGAAGCTTTCTTT.

The CDR3 coding sequence is TGTGCCAGCAGCAGGGGACAGGCCTCCTACGAGCAGTACTTC. Translated: CASSRGQASYEQYF. The V and J genes are TRBV7-2 and TRBJ2-7, with 8 bases aligning to TRBD1. This CDR3 comprises 14 residues. Germline V lookup: CDR1 SGHTA, CDR2 FQGNSA. Trimming took 5 bases from V and 0 from J; bases not matched to a gene: 3.

In this sample, this clone turned up a few times. The gene calls are TRBV2 and TRBJ1-5; 9 nucleotides match TRBD1. V shed 6 bases, J shed 7 bases, and the junction held 7 bases outside the gene matches. CDR3 length equals 14 residues. Germline V gene data show CDR1 as SNHLY and CDR2 as FYNNEI. The CDR3, as DNA: TGTGCCAGCAGCCCTGGGACAGGGAGGCAGCCCCAGCATTTT. Its translation is CASSPGTGRQPQHF.

This sequence joins TRBV21-1 and TRBJ2-7; TRBD1 is the table's D call and was not checked against the DNA. TRBV21-1 is termed a pseudogene. This CDR3 spans 17 amino acids. The CDR3 nucleotides are TGTGCCAGCAGCAAAGACCCAAAGACAGGCCCCAGGTCGGAGCAGTACTTC. Translation: CASSKDPKTGPRSEQYF.

The J gene is TRBJ1-4, the V gene TRBV15; D is ambiguous. Germline V CDR1 and CDR2: LNHNV, YYDKDF (reference sequence). The CDR3 extends over 14 amino acids. The ends were cut back, 3 bases at V and 8 bases at J, with 13 bases in the middle. In nucleotides, the CDR3 is TGTGCCACCAGCAGCAGAGCGAACGGCGAAAAACTGTTTTTT. It yields the protein CATSSRANGEKLFF.